This TCR beta chain was documented in a study of cytomegalovirus exposure and HLA in healthy donors. Study-level points and caveats: The investigators catalogued 164 TCR beta chains as cytomegalovirus-associated. It is likely that the observed cluster of highly shared sequence variants was a sequencing artifact. Later analysis identified a missense DCLRE1C variant that was linked to TCR beta V- and J-gene trimming. Among the most significant clusters, several appeared linked to common viral pathogens in a later analysis.

Vbeta (60) and Jbeta (13) primers were used in the PCR. Assay: immunoSEQ multiplex PCR; the TCRdb copy retains only in-frame clones and omits some. The table shows about 140,000 clones, with approximately 80% occurring only once. This CDR3 contains 16 residues. Germline V gene sequence: CDR1 SGHAT, CDR2 FQDESV (reference sequence). V was shortened by 2 bases and J by 3 bases, with 17 bases between the two germline ends. With regard to this clone: The antigen is unknown.

The clonotype originates from a woman aged 40-49 years in good health and CMV-seronegative. The sequencing sample was made of PBMCs. The chain employs TRBV11-1 and TRBJ2-7, with a weak D call TRBD1 (5 bases). CDR3 DNA: TGTGCCAGCAGCTTAAACGCTGGCAGGGCTCACTACGAGCAGTACTTC. Translation gives CASSLNAGRAHYEQYF. Looking up the rest from reference TRBV11-1 and TRBJ2-7 gives the full variable domain: EAEVAQSPRYKITEKSQAVAFWCDPISGHATLYWYRQILGQGPELLVQFQDESVVDDSQLPKDRFSAERLKGVDSTLKIQPAELGDSAMYLCASSLNAGRAHYEQYFGPGTRLTVT.